Shown below are 10 T cell receptor beta chains from a single sample sequenced in a study of T cell clonality in common variable immunodeficiency. Profiling relied on immunoSEQ multiplex PCR, and the TCRdb table lists in-frame clones only, not all of them. Found here are over 40,000 clones, no singletons; the ten largest cover 5% to 6.5%. Sample: peripheral blood mononuclear cells. These receptors were taken from a person between 18 and 70 years old in good health.

This clone was observed a few times. At one end the junction does not follow the germline gene, possibly because of a read error. The observed sequence ends 3 residues before the CDR3 terminus, with the missing tail filled in from the germline J gene. This CDR3 is also generated by other DNA sequences in the sample. The rearrangement joins TRBV29-1 to TRBJ1-2; TRBD1 agrees at 7 bases. This CDR3 comprises 15 residues. Germline V gene data show CDR1 as SQVTM and CDR2 as ANQGSEA. Partial CDR3 DNA: TGCAGCGTTGCCGAGGGACAGAATTCCGGCTATGGA. Protein product: CSVAEGQNSGYG. The whole CDR3 is CSVAEGQNSGYGYTF.

This clone was recorded at least ten times. The read gets to within 3 residues of the CDR3 end, and the germline J gene fills in the rest. The V gene is TRBV7-9, the J gene TRBJ2-2, with 12 bases fitting TRBD2. Per the germline V gene, CDR1 is SEHNR and CDR2 is FQNEAQ (reference sequence). This CDR3 comprises 14 residues. The CDR3 loop reads CASSPRTSGVQLFF. Partial CDR3 DNA: TGTGCCAGCAGCCCGAGGACTAGCGGGGTTCAG. Variable domain in full (rest from reference TRBV7-9 and TRBJ2-2): DTGVSQNPRHKITKRGQNVTFRCDPISEHNRLYWYRQTLGQGPEFLTYFQNEAQLEKSRLLSDRFSAERPKGSFSTLEIQRTEQGDSAMYLCASSPRTSGVQLFFGEGSRLTVL.

This clone was counted a few times. The read halts 3 residues ahead of the CDR3 end, with the missing end drawn from the germline J gene. The J gene is TRBJ1-4, the V gene TRBV2; D ambiguous. From germline, CDR1 is SNHLY and CDR2 FYNNEI. The CDR3 extends over 17 amino acids. The CDR3 reads CASSEASGLRGNSPLFF. The DNA read from the CDR3 is TGTGCCAGCAGTGAAGCTAGTGGACTACGAGGGAATTCACCA.

This clone has at least ten counts. The read ends 3 residues shy of where the CDR3 ends; the end is completed using the germline J gene. The chain has TRBV20-1 and TRBJ2-5; 7 bases line up with TRBD2. The J segment lost 5 bases and the V segment lost 0 bases, leaving 6 bases of the junction unmatched. The CDR3 covers 14 residues. CDR1 is DFQATT and CDR2 is SNEGSKA in the germline V gene (reference sequence). The CDR3 bases that were read are TGCAGTGCTAGAGAGGCGGGGGTATGGGAGACC. This sequence encodes CSAREAGVWET. The full-length CDR3 reads as CSAREAGVWETQYF.

This clone was counted many times. The CDR3 end lies 3 residues beyond the end of the read and is filled in from the germline J gene. The rearrangement joins TRBV5-1 to TRBJ2-2; TRBD2 matches at 8 bases. Germline CDR1 reads SGHRS; CDR2 reads YFSETQ. The CDR3 is 15 amino acids. Trimming at V came to 0 bases and at J to 4 bases, leaving 2 bases not matched to a gene. The covered CDR3 bases are TGCGCCAGCAGCTTGGACCTAGCGGGCACCGGGGAG. Its protein product is CASSLDLAGTGE. The full CDR3 sequence reads CASSLDLAGTGELFF.

This clone was counted between two and nine times. The observed sequence ends 3 residues before the CDR3 terminus, with the missing tail filled in from the germline J gene. V gene TRBV2 combines with J gene TRBJ1-5, with D hard to call. Trimming pared 3 bases from V and 0 bases from J, leaving 9 bases between. Germline V gene lookup returns CDR1 SNHLY and CDR2 FYNNEI. This CDR3 spans 15 amino acids. The DNA read from the CDR3 is TGTGCCAGCAGTGACACCCAGTATAGCAATCAGCCC. Its protein is CASSDTQYSNQP. In full, the CDR3 is CASSDTQYSNQPQHF.

This clone was seen ten or more times. The read ends 3 residues before the CDR3 terminus; that terminus is restored from the germline J gene. The genes are TRBV23-1 and TRBJ1-2; 7 nucleotides agree with TRBD1. TRBV23-1 counts as an open reading frame of uncertain function. After removal of 2 bases from V and 1 base from J, the junction contained 16 bases not matched to a gene. The CDR3 contains 19 residues. Incomplete CDR3 DNA: TGCGCCAGCAGTCAAATCGAGGGGGGCGACAGGGACCTTAACTATGGC. It specifies CASSQIEGGDRDLNYG. The CDR3 reads in full as CASSQIEGGDRDLNYGYTF.

This clone was counted ten times or more. The CDR3: CAATLGLSTEAFF. The sequenced CDR3 bases are TGTGCTGCAACGCTGGGGCTAAGCACTGAA. The V and J genes are TRBV30 and TRBJ1-1, with a weak D call TRBD1 (5 bases). The missing CDR3 end, 3 residues past where the read stops, is filled in from the germline J gene. The CDR3 contains 13 residues. Germline V gives CDR1 GTSNPN, CDR2 SVGIG (reference sequence).

This clone was recorded many times. Here the CDR3 reads CSAVPMEGRESGYTF. The covered CDR3 bases are TGCAGCGCTGTACCCATGGAGGGCAGGGAATCCGGC. This chain uses TRBV29-1 with TRBJ1-2; tentatively, D is TRBD1 (5 bases). Coverage ceases 3 residues before the CDR3 finishes, and the germline J gene fills in the end. Germline CDR1 is SQVTM and CDR2 is ANQGSEA. CDR3 length equals 15 residues.

This clone appeared many times. The CDR3 extends 3 residues past the end of the read, so its final part is completed from the germline J gene. The chain links TRBV2 to TRBJ2-5; a weak D match, TRBD1 (5 bases). The CDR3 spans 12 residues. Germline V gene data show CDR1 as SNHLY and CDR2 as FYNNEI. V shed 4 bases and J shed 5 bases, with 8 bases lying between them. The sequenced part of the CDR3 DNA is TGTGCCAGCAGTGCAGGGTTGGAGACC. Translation: CASSAGLET. The whole CDR3 region reads CASSAGLETQYF.